The 3 T cell receptor beta chains below all came from one sample that was sequenced in a study of cytomegalovirus exposure and HLA in healthy donors. The study ran its PCR with 60 Vbeta and 13 Jbeta primers. This table comes from immunoSEQ multiplex PCR, and its TCRdb copy is limited to in-frame clones, with some not included. The sample consists of 150,000 or so clones, just under 80% of them appearing once. The sample taken for sequencing was PBMCs. These receptors were collected from a woman in her 40s in good health and CMV-seropositive.

The chain recombines TRBV6-5 with TRBJ1-2; 7 positions agree with TRBD1. The J segment lost 2 bases and the V segment lost 6 bases, leaving 9 bases of the junction unmatched. This CDR3 is 15 amino acids long. Germline CDR1 is MNHEY and CDR2 is SVGAGI. DNA of the CDR3: TGTGCCAGCAGGGCGACAGGGAAAAAGAACTATGGCTACACCTTC. Its translation: CASRATGKKNYGYTF.

The rearrangement uses TRBV6-1 and TRBJ1-5; D might be TRBD1 (5 bases). The CDR3 spans 17 residues. The V and J ends lost 0 bases and 0 bases respectively, with 12 bases between them. In germline, CDR1 is MNHNS, CDR2 SASEGT. The chain's CDR3 is CASSEAATAYSNQPQHF. The CDR3 DNA follows: TGTGCCAGCAGTGAAGCCGCGACAGCTTATAGCAATCAGCCCCAGCATTTT.

Notes on this clone: The same CDR3 also results from other DNA sequences found in this sample. V is TRBV28 and J is TRBJ2-7, with 10 nucleotides matching TRBD1. With 2 bases clipped from V and 2 bases from J, the junction kept 3 bases outside the gene matches. The V gene's germline CDR1 is MDHEN and CDR2 SYDVKM. The CDR3 length is 15 residues. CDR3 nucleotide sequence: TGTGCCAGCAGTTTAGGAGGACAGGGGGCCTACGAGCAGTACTTC. Its protein is CASSLGGQGAYEQYF.